This record covers a single T cell receptor (beta chain). Trimming cost V 5 bases and J 1 base, with 15 bases left between them. The germline V gene has CDR1 SGHNT and CDR2 YYREEE (reference sequence). CDR3 length: 15 amino acids. This sample stems from a study of blood T cell repertoires in COVID-19. The overall study: Sample material is recorded as cDNA or gDNA derived from T cells, B-cell-depleted T cells, or PBMCs.

Under the authors' procedure: Reference gene primer amplification yielded estimated nucleated cell counts. Some clones are missing from TCRdb's copy, which holds only in-frame ones; the method was immunoSEQ multiplex PCR. V and J calls and clone size follow that table, whereas D and trimming were derived from the DNA. This repertoire shows 230,000 or so clones, 86% found once; its top ten account for over 3%. The sample taken for sequencing was PBMCs or T cells enriched from blood (not recorded which). The receptor's source is a woman between 40 and 55 years old with acute COVID-19. This chain uses TRBV5-4 with TRBJ1-1; D uncertain. CDR3 amino acids: CASRSSINSNTEAFF. The CDR3 coding sequence is TGTGCCAGCAGGTCCTCTATAAACTCGAACACTGAAGCTTTCTTT.